A selection of T cell receptor beta chains follows, all from one sample in a study of blood T cell repertoires in COVID-19. Assay: immunoSEQ multiplex PCR; the TCRdb copy retains only in-frame clones and omits some. The sample records around 350,000 clones, more than 75% being singletons. The sample consisted of peripheral blood. Receptors were obtained from a human donor in a cohort sampled during active COVID-19. The CDR3 runs from the conserved cysteine through the conserved F or W. A D gene is named only where the DNA matches it firmly. Rows give clone size only sometimes, using once, few, many, or a class for an expanded clone.

>TRBJ1-6|NA|TRBV28|NA
CASSYREIDSPLHF
TGTGCCAGCAGTTACAGGGAAATAGATTCACCCCTCCACTTT
>TRBJ1-4|TRBD1|TRBV2|many
CASSKDRGQEEKLFF
TGTGCCAGCAGTAAAGACAGGGGGCAGGAGGAAAAACTGTTTTTT
>TRBJ2-3|NA|TRBV12-3/TRBV12-4|NA
CASSTGLTDTQYF
TGTGCCAGCAGTACTGGACTCACAGATACGCAGTATTTT
>TRBJ1-1|NA|TRBV7-9|NA
CASRDGGTEAFF
TGTGCCAGCCGCGATGGTGGCACTGAAGCTTTCTTT
>TRBJ2-1|TRBD1|TRBV29-1|NA
CSVYPDRAVEQFF
TGCAGCGTATACCCCGACAGGGCAGTTGAGCAGTTCTTC
>TRBJ2-5|TRBD2|TRBV7-2|NA
CASSLVASGQETQYF
TGTGCCAGCAGCTTAGTGGCTAGCGGACAAGAGACCCAGTACTTC
>TRBJ1-2|NA|TRBV7-2|NA
CASSLGRGNGYTF
TGTGCCAGCAGCTTGGGGAGGGGGAATGGCTACACCTTC
>TRBJ1-5|NA|TRBV12-3/TRBV12-4|NA
CASRRDSYQPQHF
TGTGCCAGCAGACGTGACAGTTATCAGCCCCAGCATTTT
>TRBJ2-1|TRBD2|TRBV14|NA
CASSRGLAGVGEQFF
TGTGCCAGCAGCCGGGGACTAGCGGGAGTCGGGGAGCAGTTCTTC
>TRBJ1-5|NA|TRBV14|NA
CASSQAHAGNQPQHF
TGTGCCAGCAGCCAAGCCCACGCGGGCAATCAGCCCCAGCATTTT
>TRBJ2-3|TRBD2|TRBV7-8|NA
CASSALAGGLSTDTQYF
TGTGCCAGCAGCGCTCTAGCGGGAGGGCTTTCCACAGATACGCAGTATTTT
>TRBJ2-1|NA|TRBV29-1|NA
CSVTGEGHEQFF
TGCAGCGTTACGGGGGAAGGTCATGAGCAGTTCTTC
>TRBJ2-5|TRBD1|TRBV9|NA
CASSFLGQEFQETQYF
TGTGCCAGCAGCTTTTTAGGACAGGAGTTCCAAGAGACCCAGTACTTC
>TRBJ1-2|TRBD1|TRBV4-1|NA
CASSPGQGMGGYTF
TGCGCCAGCAGCCCCGGACAGGGAATGGGGGGCTACACCTTC
>TRBJ2-5|TRBD2|TRBV7-2|NA
CASSLGLAGLETQYF
TGTGCCAGCAGCTTGGGACTAGCGGGACTGGAGACCCAGTACTTC
>TRBJ1-2|NA|TRBV28|NA
CASSLGGSGTSGGGGYTF
TGTGCCAGCAGTTTAGGGGGATCCGGGACCAGTGGGGGAGGTGGCTACACCTTC
>TRBJ1-6|TRBD1|TRBV5-4|NA
CASSPYRGNGSPLHF
TGTGCCAGCAGCCCGTACAGGGGGAACGGTTCACCCCTCCACTTT
>TRBJ1-1|NA|TRBV10-3|NA
CAIMSSPGTEAFF
TGTGCCATCATGTCCAGTCCGGGCACTGAAGCTTTCTTT
>TRBJ1-2|NA|TRBV6-2/TRBV6-3|NA
CASSYWGVSNYGYTF
TGTGCCAGCAGTTACTGGGGGGTCTCTAACTATGGCTACACCTTC
>TRBJ1-6|NA|TRBV2|NA
CASQVLTGNSPLHF
TGTGCCAGCCAGGTACTCACAGGGAATTCACCCCTCCACTTT
>TRBJ1-2|NA|TRBV20-1|NA
CSARVYLEHTF
TGCAGTGCTAGAGTCTATTTAGAACACACCTTC
>TRBJ2-3|NA|TRBV5-1|NA
CASSWTAEVPTQYF
TGCGCCAGCAGCTGGACCGCGGAGGTACCCACGCAGTATTTT
>TRBJ1-3|NA|TRBV6-1|NA
CASSEAEGGGNTIYF
TGTGCCAGCAGTGAAGCTGAGGGGGGGGGAAACACCATATATTTT
>TRBJ2-6|NA|TRBV27|NA
CASRGAGANVLTF
TGTGCCAGCAGGGGAGCTGGGGCCAACGTCCTGACTTTC
>TRBJ1-1|TRBD1|TRBV9|NA
CASSEGTENTEAFF
TGTGCCAGCAGCGAGGGGACAGAAAACACTGAAGCTTTCTTT